A single sample gave rise to the 8 T cell receptor beta chains below, sequenced in a study of blood T cells in healthy people across ages. Alongside a J-beta primer mix, a sample-barcoded 5' primer served in a second PCR lasting about 7 to 12 cycles. From the 5' RACE reads, TCRdb called clonotypes with MiXCR, one entry per CDR3 protein. This sample has about 1.4 million distinct CDR3 sequences, with around 59% found just once. Input material: blood. These receptors were taken from a young man in good health.

The J gene is TRBJ2-7, the V gene TRBV20-1; D remains unclear. The J call may not be correct, given that the DNA end is closer to TRBJ2-5. Germline V gene lookup returns CDR1 DFQATT and CDR2 SNEGSKA (reference sequence). The CDR3 covers 14 residues. CDR3 region: CSARDRRVWETQYF. DNA for the CDR3: TGCAGTGCTAGAGATCGACGGGTTTGGGAGACCCAGTACTTC.

The rearrangement joins TRBV10-2 to TRBJ2-4; TRBD2 matches 7 bases. The end of the DNA fits TRBJ2-5 better, so the J call may be wrong. This CDR3 is built from 14 residues. Germline V CDR1 and CDR2: WSHSY, SAAADI. CDR3 in DNA: TGCGCCAGCAGTGTGGTAGCGGGTTCCGAGACCCAGTACTTC. This codes for CASSVVAGSETQYF.

The rearrangement links TRBV25-1 to TRBJ1-4; a weak D match, TRBD1 (5 bases). CDR3 size: 15 residues. Trimming took off 6 bases at V and 0 bases at J, with 11 bases between the two ends. Germline V gene lookup returns CDR1 MGHDK and CDR2 SYGVNS. The CDR3 DNA is TGTGCCAGCAGGGGGGTTTTATCAACTAATGAAAAACTGTTTTTT. This codes for CASRGVLSTNEKLFF.

The V and J genes are TRBV20-1 and TRBJ2-3; D gene uncertain. V was pared by 1 base and J by 0 bases, with 5 bases between. Germline V gene sequence: CDR1 DFQATT, CDR2 SNEGSKA (reference sequence). The CDR3 contains 13 residues. The CDR3 DNA sequence: TGCAGTGCTAGAGGTGAAAGCACAGATACGCAGTATTTT. Residues: CSARGESTDTQYF.

The chain joins TRBV7-2 to TRBJ2-7; D may be TRBD2 (5 bases). Germline V gene data show CDR1 as SGHTA and CDR2 as FQGNSA. Deletions cut 8 bases from V and 3 bases from J, with 11 bases between. The CDR3 is 12 residues long. CDR3 nucleotide sequence: TGTGCCAGCTCCAAAGAGGGCTACGAGCAGTACTTC. It codes for CASSKEGYEQYF.

This chain links TRBV20-1 with TRBJ1-4; D uncertain. This CDR3 spans 13 amino acids. Germline CDR1 DFQATT, CDR2 SNEGSKA (reference sequence). V dropped 5 bases and J dropped 0 bases, with 7 bases sitting between them. The CDR3 nucleotides read TGCAGTGCTCTTGGGCCAACTAATGAAAAACTGTTTTTT. This translates into CSALGPTNEKLFF.

This clonotype showed up just a few times. The chain combines TRBV10-3 with TRBJ2-2; the match to TRBD2 covers 7 bases. Germline CDR1 is ENHRY and CDR2 is SYGVKD. CDR3 length equals 14 residues. With 8 bases clipped from V and 4 bases from J, the junction kept 7 bases outside the gene matches. In DNA, the CDR3 is TGTGCCATCTCTTCCAGCGGGGTCACCGGGGAGCTGTTTTTT. Its protein is CAISSSGVTGELFF.

The gene calls are TRBV28 and TRBJ2-4; 10 nucleotides agree with TRBD1. From germline, CDR1 is MDHEN and CDR2 SYDVKM. The CDR3 extends over 13 amino acids. The trim removed 8 bases at V and 13 bases at J, leaving 11 bases unmatched. This CDR3 reads CASADRGLDVQYF. The DNA for the CDR3 is TGTGCCAGCGCCGACAGGGGGCTAGACGTGCAGTACTTC.